These 26 T cell receptor beta chains were sequenced from one sample in a study of type 1 regulatory T cells. Study-wide results and limits: Tr1 cells had a more restricted TCR repertoire than non-Tr1 cells.

Their specific antigens are unknown. TCRdb itself ran the reads through MiXCR, one entry per CDR3 protein. Here the sample spans tens of thousands of distinct CDR3 sequences, less than 25% being singletons. Material for sequencing was cultured type 1 regulatory T (Tr1) cells, either the whole culture or a sorted fraction (not recorded which). The source is a human donor in good health.

The chain joins TRBV3-1 to TRBJ2-1; 14 bases line up with TRBD2. Germline CDR1 reads LGHDT; CDR2 reads YNNKEL (reference sequence). This CDR3 is built from 15 residues. V lost 4 bases and J lost 10; bases outside the gene matches: 6. CDR3 region: CASSLGLAGDLEQFF. CDR3 coding DNA: TGTGCCAGCAGCCTGGGACTAGCGGGAGATTTAGAGCAGTTCTTC.

This clonotype was recorded a few times. The V gene is TRBV12-3 or TRBV12-4, the J gene TRBJ1-3, with D perhaps TRBD1 (5 bases). The length of the CDR3 is 14 residues. The ends were cut back, 2 bases at V and 2 bases at J, with 7 bases in the middle. The CDR3 region has the DNA TGTGCCAGCAGTTTATGGGGGACTGGAAACACCATATATTTT. It specifies CASSLWGTGNTIYF.

The table lists this clonotype with many counts. The J gene is TRBJ1-1, the V gene TRBV20-1, with D uncertain. The ends were cut back, 0 bases at V and 7 bases at J, with 9 bases in the middle. The CDR3 is 12 residues long. The germline V gene encodes CDR1 DFQATT and CDR2 SNEGSKA (reference sequence). CDR3 DNA sequence: TGCAGTGCTAGAGATTTCCGGAATGAAGCTTTCTTT. This translates into CSARDFRNEAFF.

This clonotype was seen a few times. This chain links TRBV5-1 with TRBJ1-2; D ambiguous. Trimming removed 3 bases at V and 2 bases at J, with 11 bases between. Germline V gene lookup returns CDR1 SGHRS and CDR2 YFSETQ. The CDR3 spans 14 residues. The CDR3: CASSSDGRNYGYTF. The CDR3 nucleotides read TGCGCCAGCAGCTCGGACGGCCGCAACTATGGCTACACCTTC.

This clonotype was seen more than once but under ten times. The chain employs TRBV5-1 and TRBJ2-7; D call uncertain. Trimming removed 1 base from V and 4 bases from J, with 12 bases in between. Germline-derived CDR1 and CDR2 are SGHRS and YFSETQ. The CDR3 sequence is 14 residues long. The CDR3 DNA reads as TGCGCCAGCAGCTTGCGAGGTTCGGAGTACGAGCAGTACTTC. Protein sequence: CASSLRGSEYEQYF.

This clonotype has a handful of counts. The rearrangement uses TRBV5-4 and TRBJ2-4, with TRBD1 matching 7 bases. The CDR3 extends over 14 amino acids. Germline V gene sequence: CDR1 SGHNT, CDR2 YYREEE (reference sequence). With V trimmed by 3 bases and J by 7 bases, 7 bases remained unmatched. The CDR3 DNA follows: TGTGCCAGCAGCTCCGACAGGGAATCTAACATTCAGTACTTC. Protein product: CASSSDRESNIQYF.

This clonotype was seen a handful of times. The CDR3 sequence is CASSGEGEQFF. DNA for the CDR3: TGCGCCAGCAGTGGGGAGGGTGAGCAGTTCTTC. V usage is TRBV5-1 and J usage is TRBJ2-1, with 7 bases aligning to TRBD2. V was clipped by 5 bases and J by 9 bases; unmatched bases: 2. The CDR3 is 11 amino acids. Germline CDR1 and CDR2: SGHRS and YFSETQ.

This clonotype turned up a few times. The rearrangement joins TRBV15 to TRBJ2-7; D not resolved. Germline lookup yields CDR1 LNHNV and CDR2 YYDKDF (reference sequence). The CDR3 is 17 residues long. The V gene lost 3 bases and the J gene lost 6 bases, with 24 bases spanning the gap. CDR3 sequence (DNA): TGTGCCACCAGCAGGCTCACCACCGGGCCGTCCCTAGGCGAGCAGTACTTC. Its translation: CATSRLTTGPSLGEQYF.

This clonotype was observed a handful of times. The chain combines TRBV14 with TRBJ1-2, with 9 bases that match TRBD1. The CDR3 totals 13 residues. Germline V gives CDR1 SGHDN, CDR2 FVKESK. V dropped 8 bases and J dropped 7; count of bases not matched to a gene: 8. CDR3 nucleotides: TGTGCCAGCTCGTCGACAGGGGGAATTGGCTACACCTTC. Translated: CASSSTGGIGYTF.

This clonotype was seen more than once but under ten times. The V and J genes are TRBV3-1 and TRBJ2-2; D is ambiguous. In germline, CDR1 is LGHDT, CDR2 YNNKEL (reference sequence). CDR3 length: 13 residues. Trimming stripped 2 bases from V and 8 bases from J, with 9 bases between. DNA for the CDR3: TGTGCCAGCAGCCAATTAACCCAAGGGGAGCTGTTTTTT. Protein: CASSQLTQGELFF.

This clonotype was detected only a few times. The genes are TRBV5-1 and TRBJ2-7; D is perhaps TRBD1 (6 bases). The germline gives CDR1 SGHRS, CDR2 YFSETQ. This CDR3 is built from 15 residues. Trimming removed 0 bases at V and 3 bases at J, with 13 bases between. The CDR3 spells CASSLGTGLNYEQYF. The CDR3 DNA follows: TGCGCCAGCAGCTTGGGTACAGGGCTTAACTACGAGCAGTACTTC.

In its sample, this clonotype was seen a few times. This chain joins TRBV20-1 and TRBJ2-1; TRBD2 is a possible D gene (6 bases). Germline V gives CDR1 DFQATT, CDR2 SNEGSKA (reference sequence). V was cut by 5 bases and J by 5 bases, with 22 bases left in between. The CDR3 loop spans 16 amino acids. The CDR3 nucleotides read TGCAGTGCTGAAAGGTCCGGAGGGAGGAGAGACAATGAGCAGTTCTTC. Translation: CSAERSGGRRDNEQFF.

This clonotype was counted once. The chain couples TRBV7-9 to TRBJ2-5; possibly TRBD2 for D (6 bases). The germline gives CDR1 SEHNR, CDR2 FQNEAQ (reference sequence). Trimming stripped 5 bases from V and 4 bases from J, with 20 bases between. The CDR3 spans 16 residues. CDR3: CASSPQRVAPGETQYF. The DNA of the CDR3 is TGTGCCAGCAGCCCCCAGCGGGTCGCGCCCGGAGAGACCCAGTACTTC.

The rearrangement uses TRBV5-1 and TRBJ1-2; the match to TRBD1 covers 8 bases. Losses at the gene ends were 0 bases for V and 6 bases for J; bases not matched to a gene: 4. Germline V gene sequence: CDR1 SGHRS, CDR2 YFSETQ. This CDR3 contains 14 residues. In nucleotides, the CDR3 is TGCGCCAGCAGCTTGGGACAGGGGAGGCATGGCTACACCTTC. Translating it yields CASSLGQGRHGYTF.

CDR3 coding DNA: TGTGCCAGCAGCTTAACGGACGGCACTGAAGCTTTCTTT. This codes for CASSLTDGTEAFF. This rearrangement joins TRBV7-3 to TRBJ1-1, with D unclear. Per germline, CDR1 SGHTA and CDR2 FQGTGA. V lost 0 bases to trimming and J lost 4 bases, with 6 bases between them. CDR3 length equals 13 residues.

This clonotype came up a few times. This chain connects TRBV6-5 to TRBJ2-1; perhaps TRBD2 as D (6 bases). CDR1 is MNHEY and CDR2 is SVGAGI in the germline V gene. This CDR3 spans 14 amino acids. The V gene lost 4 bases and the J gene lost 6 bases, with 13 bases spanning the gap. This chain's CDR3 is CASSSSTRRNEQFF. The CDR3 DNA reads as TGTGCCAGCAGTTCCTCGACTAGGCGCAATGAGCAGTTCTTC.

The chain is built from TRBV9 and TRBJ2-1, with D possibly TRBD1 on 8 matching bases. V lost 2 bases to trimming and J lost 7 bases, with 25 bases between them. Per germline, CDR1 SGDLS and CDR2 YYNGEE. The CDR3 sequence is 18 residues long. The CDR3 nucleotides are TGTGCCAGCAGCGTGGCCGGGGCCGGGACAGGCGGGAGTAATGAGCAGTTCTTC. Translating it yields CASSVAGAGTGGSNEQFF. The full variable domain, rest sourced from reference TRBV9 and TRBJ2-1, is DSGVTQTPKHLITATGQRVTLRCSPRSGDLSVYWYQQSLDQGLQFLIQYYNGEERAKGNILERFSAQQFPDLHSELNLSSLELGDSALYFCASSVAGAGTGGSNEQFFGPGTRLTVL.

The chain links TRBV5-1 to TRBJ2-2; 13 bases match TRBD2. Trimming took 4 bases from V and 6 from J; bases not matched to a gene: 9. From germline, CDR1 is SGHRS and CDR2 YFSETQ. This CDR3 spans 17 amino acids. The CDR3 loop reads CASSGGLAGSSSGELFF. For the CDR3, the DNA is TGCGCCAGCAGCGGGGGACTAGCGGGAAGCTCGTCCGGGGAGCTGTTTTTT.

This clonotype was found many times. The chain carries TRBV20-1 and TRBJ2-7, with 9 bases fitting TRBD1. The CDR3 has 13 amino acids. Germline trimming cut 3 bases from V and 4 bases from J; bases unmatched to any gene: 4. Germline loops: CDR1 DFQATT, CDR2 SNEGSKA (reference sequence). CDR3 coding DNA: TGCAGTGCTAGGGGGGACAGGGCGTACGAGCAGTACTTC. Protein sequence: CSARGDRAYEQYF.

This clonotype showed up just a few times. J is TRBJ2-1 and V is TRBV5-1; 8 nucleotides match TRBD2. V was clipped by 2 bases and J by 6 bases; unmatched bases: 4. The CDR3 has 14 residues. Germline V gene data show CDR1 as SGHRS and CDR2 as YFSETQ. The CDR3 protein is CASSLLAEVNEQFF. In DNA form, the CDR3 reads TGCGCCAGCAGCTTACTAGCGGAGGTCAATGAGCAGTTCTTC. Variable domain in full (rest from reference TRBV5-1 and TRBJ2-1): KAGVTQTPRYLIKTRGQQVTLSCSPISGHRSVSWYQQTPGQGLQFLFEYFSETQRNKGNFPGRFSGRQFSNSRSEMNVSTLELGDSALYLCASSLLAEVNEQFFGPGTRLTVL.

This clonotype has just a few counts. The chain is built from TRBV12-3 or TRBV12-4 and TRBJ2-7; maybe TRBD2 (5 bases). CDR3 size: 14 residues. Trimming shortened V by 3 bases and J by 4 bases, and 13 bases separated the two germline ends. CDR3 coding DNA: TGTGCCAGCAGTTTCTTCGGGATGACTTACGAGCAGTACTTC. Translated, it gives CASSFFGMTYEQYF.

CDR3 amino acids: CASSYIYEQYF. The CDR3 DNA sequence: TGTGCCAGCAGTTACATCTACGAGCAGTACTTC. This chain links TRBV6-2 or TRBV6-3 with TRBJ2-7; no definite D call. This CDR3 has 11 amino acids. Germline lookup yields CDR1 MNHEY and CDR2 SVGEGT. V lost 2 bases and J lost 3, with 2 bases in between.

This clonotype was seen more than once but under ten times. The genes are TRBV5-1 and TRBJ2-3; 8 bases line up with TRBD2. The V segment lost 0 bases and the J segment 5 bases; nucleotides outside the gene matches: 5. The CDR3 consists of 15 residues. Germline loops: CDR1 SGHRS, CDR2 YFSETQ. CDR3 protein: CASSLDQREKDTQYF. In DNA, the CDR3 is TGCGCCAGCAGCTTGGACCAGCGGGAGAAAGATACGCAGTATTTT.

The rearrangement links TRBV29-1 to TRBJ2-3, with D maybe TRBD2 (6 bases). Trimming shortened V by 7 bases and J by 2 bases, and 10 bases separated the two germline ends. The germline gives CDR1 SQVTM, CDR2 ANQGSEA. The CDR3 extends over 12 amino acids. The CDR3 region has the DNA TGCAGCGCTGGACTATACACAGATACGCAGTATTTT. It specifies CSAGLYTDTQYF.

The V call is TRBV7-2, the J call TRBJ2-3, with a tentative D call TRBD1 (6 bases). V lost 5 bases to trimming and J lost 6 bases, with 6 bases between them. Germline values: CDR1 SGHTA, CDR2 FQGNSA. The CDR3 has 11 residues. CDR3 DNA: TGTGCCAGCAGCCAGGGGGATACGCAGTATTTT. It specifies CASSQGDTQYF.

This clonotype was detected ten times or more. The rearrangement joins TRBV15 to TRBJ2-1; TRBD1 is a possible D gene (6 bases). CDR3 length: 16 residues. Germline CDR1 is LNHNV and CDR2 is YYDKDF (reference sequence). Trimming shortened V by 8 bases and J by 5 bases, and 22 bases separated the two germline ends. CDR3 in DNA: TGTGCCACCCGAAAGACACAGGGCCCCTCGAACAATGAGCAGTTCTTC. This gives the protein CATRKTQGPSNNEQFF.